This T cell receptor beta chain appears in the sequencing data of a study of T cells in Graves' hyperthyroidism and ophthalmopathy. TCR beta CDR3 regions were amplified from RNA. A set of HTBI primers served as the primers for a first-round RT-PCR of the TCR CDR3. One entry per CDR3 protein results from TCRdb running MiXCR on the multiplex PCR reads. The sample has 400,000 to 500,000 distinct CDR3 sequences; approximately 15% are singletons. This CDR3 region has 15 residues. The V end lost 4 bases, the J end lost 4 bases, and 17 bases lay between the germline ends. CDR1 and CDR2 (germline): SGHKS, YYEKEE (reference sequence).

J is TRBJ1-2 and V is TRBV5-5; D is unresolved. This sequence was found in a woman aged 18-29 years with Graves' hyperthyroidism. The source material was blood. CDR3 in DNA: TGTGCCAGCAGCGTAGGATCCTCCACTGTCTATGGCTACACCTTC. Translated, it gives CASSVGSSTVYGYTF.